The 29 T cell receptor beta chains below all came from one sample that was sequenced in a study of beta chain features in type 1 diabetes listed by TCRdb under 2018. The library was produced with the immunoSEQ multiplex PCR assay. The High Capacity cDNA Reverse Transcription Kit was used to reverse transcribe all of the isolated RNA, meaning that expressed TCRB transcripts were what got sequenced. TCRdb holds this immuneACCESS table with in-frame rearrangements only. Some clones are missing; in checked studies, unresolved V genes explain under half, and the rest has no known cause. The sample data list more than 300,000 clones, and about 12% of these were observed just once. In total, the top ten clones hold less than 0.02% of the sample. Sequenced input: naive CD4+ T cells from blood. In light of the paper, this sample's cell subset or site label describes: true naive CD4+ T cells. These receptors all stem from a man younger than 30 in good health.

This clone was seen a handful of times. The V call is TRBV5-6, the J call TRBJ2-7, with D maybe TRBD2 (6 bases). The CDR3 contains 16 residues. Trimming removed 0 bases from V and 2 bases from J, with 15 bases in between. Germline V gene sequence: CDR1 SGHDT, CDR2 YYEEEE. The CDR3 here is CASSLGPAGSPYEQYF. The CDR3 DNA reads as TGTGCCAGCAGCTTGGGGCCAGCCGGGAGCCCCTACGAGCAGTACTTC.

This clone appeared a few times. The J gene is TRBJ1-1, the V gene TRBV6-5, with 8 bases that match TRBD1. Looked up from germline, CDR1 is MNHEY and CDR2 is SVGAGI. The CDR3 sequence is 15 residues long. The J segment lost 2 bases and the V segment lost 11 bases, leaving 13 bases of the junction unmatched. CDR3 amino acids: CASLPTGTGNTEAFF. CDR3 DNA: TGTGCCTCCCTTCCTACCGGGACAGGAAACACTGAAGCTTTCTTT.

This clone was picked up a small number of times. This CDR3 is CASSYETGIDNEQFF. DNA of the CDR3: TGTGCCAGCAGTTACGAGACAGGGATCGACAATGAGCAGTTCTTC. This sequence joins TRBV6-5 and TRBJ2-1, with 7 bases matching TRBD1. Germline loops: CDR1 MNHEY, CDR2 SVGAGI. The CDR3 spans 15 residues. With V trimmed by 2 bases and J by 5 bases, 6 bases remained unmatched.

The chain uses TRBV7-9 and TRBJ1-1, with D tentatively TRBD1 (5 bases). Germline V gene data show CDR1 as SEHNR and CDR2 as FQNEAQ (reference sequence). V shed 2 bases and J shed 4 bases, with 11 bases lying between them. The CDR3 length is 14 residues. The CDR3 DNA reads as TGTGCCAGCAGCTTACTGGGGCATGGCACTGAAGCTTTCTTT. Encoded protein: CASSLLGHGTEAFF.

CDR3 sequence (DNA): TGTGCCACCAGCCCCCAGCGGGAATGGGCCGGGGAGCTGTTTTTT. It yields the protein CATSPQREWAGELFF. This chain joins TRBV15 and TRBJ2-2, with 7 nucleotides matching TRBD2. The CDR3 has 15 amino acids. Trimming cost V 5 bases and J 6 bases; bases outside gene matches: 9. The V gene's germline CDR1 is LNHNV and CDR2 YYDKDF (reference sequence).

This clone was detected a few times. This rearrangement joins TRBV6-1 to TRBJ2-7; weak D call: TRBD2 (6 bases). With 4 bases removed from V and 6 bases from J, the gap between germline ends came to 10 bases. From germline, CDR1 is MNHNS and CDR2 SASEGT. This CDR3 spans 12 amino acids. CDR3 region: CASSGPGGEQYF. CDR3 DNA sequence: TGTGCCAGCAGTGGTCCCGGGGGCGAGCAGTACTTC.

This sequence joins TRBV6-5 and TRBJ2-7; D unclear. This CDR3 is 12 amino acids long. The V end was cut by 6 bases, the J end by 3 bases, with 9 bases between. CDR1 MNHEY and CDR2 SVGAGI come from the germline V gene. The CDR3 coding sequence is TGTGCCAGCAGCCAGAACGACTACGAGCAGTACTTC. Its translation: CASSQNDYEQYF.

The CDR3 bases are TGTGCCGTATCAACAGGGGTTACGAACACTGAAGCTTTCTTT. Protein: CAVSTGVTNTEAFF. This sequence joins TRBV10-3 and TRBJ1-1; TRBD1 agrees at 7 bases. Germline V gene data show CDR1 as ENHRY and CDR2 as SYGVKD. The ends lost 11 bases at V and 1 base at J; junction bases unmatched: 10. This CDR3 is 14 amino acids long.

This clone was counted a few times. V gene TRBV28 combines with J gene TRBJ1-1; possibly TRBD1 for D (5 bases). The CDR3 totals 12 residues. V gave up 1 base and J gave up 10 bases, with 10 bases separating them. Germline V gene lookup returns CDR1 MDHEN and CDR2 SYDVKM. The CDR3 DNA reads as TGTGCCAGCAGTTTATTTCGAAGGGGAGCTTTCTTT. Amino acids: CASSLFRRGAFF.

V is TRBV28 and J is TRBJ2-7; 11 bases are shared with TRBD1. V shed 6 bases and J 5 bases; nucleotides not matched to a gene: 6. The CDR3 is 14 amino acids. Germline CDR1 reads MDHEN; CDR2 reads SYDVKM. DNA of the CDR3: TGTGCCAGCAGCCCCGGGACAGGGGGTCACGAGCAGTACTTC. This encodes CASSPGTGGHEQYF.

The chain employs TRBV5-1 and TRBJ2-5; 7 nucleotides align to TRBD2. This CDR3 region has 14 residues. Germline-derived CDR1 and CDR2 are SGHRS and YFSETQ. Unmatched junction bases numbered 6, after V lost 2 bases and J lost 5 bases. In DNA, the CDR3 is TGCGCCAGCAGCTTCGGGCGGGAGACGGAGACCCAGTACTTC. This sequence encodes CASSFGRETETQYF.

The CDR3 sequence is CASSPRLPRGNTQYF. The CDR3 DNA reads as TGTGCCAGCAGTCCCAGACTACCCCGAGGGAATACGCAGTATTTT. The V and J genes are TRBV27 and TRBJ2-3; tentatively, D is TRBD2 (5 bases). Germline-derived CDR1 and CDR2 are MNHEY and SMNVEV (reference sequence). Trimming shortened V by 5 bases and J by 7 bases, and 19 bases separated the two germline ends. This CDR3 region has 15 residues.

This CDR3 reads CASTSIAGGLRYEQFF. The DNA for the CDR3 is TGCGCCAGCACCTCAATAGCGGGAGGGTTACGTTATGAGCAGTTCTTC. The rearrangement joins TRBV23-1 to TRBJ2-1; 11 nucleotides agree with TRBD2. Being an ORF, TRBV23-1 has a function that is uncertain. V lost 7 bases to trimming and J lost 8 bases; unmatched junction nucleotides: 13. CDR3 size: 16 residues.

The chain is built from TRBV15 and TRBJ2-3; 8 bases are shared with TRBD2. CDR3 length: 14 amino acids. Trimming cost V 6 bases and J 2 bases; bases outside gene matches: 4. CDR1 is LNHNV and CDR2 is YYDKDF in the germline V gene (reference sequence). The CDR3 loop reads CATRTGLVTDTQYF. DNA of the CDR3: TGTGCCACCAGAACGGGACTAGTCACAGATACGCAGTATTTT.

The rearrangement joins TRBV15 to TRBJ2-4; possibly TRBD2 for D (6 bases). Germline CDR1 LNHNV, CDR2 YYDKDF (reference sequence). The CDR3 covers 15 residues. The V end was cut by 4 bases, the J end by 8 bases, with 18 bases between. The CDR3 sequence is CATSIRAGSSDIQYF. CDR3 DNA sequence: TGTGCCACCAGCATTAGGGCGGGGTCGTCGGACATTCAGTACTTC.

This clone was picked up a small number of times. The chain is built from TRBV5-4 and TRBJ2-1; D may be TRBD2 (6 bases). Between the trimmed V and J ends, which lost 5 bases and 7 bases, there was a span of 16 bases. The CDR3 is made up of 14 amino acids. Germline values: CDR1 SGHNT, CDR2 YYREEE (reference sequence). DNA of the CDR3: TGTGCCAGCAGGGGGACTGGGGCTGGGAATGAGCAGTTCTTC. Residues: CASRGTGAGNEQFF.

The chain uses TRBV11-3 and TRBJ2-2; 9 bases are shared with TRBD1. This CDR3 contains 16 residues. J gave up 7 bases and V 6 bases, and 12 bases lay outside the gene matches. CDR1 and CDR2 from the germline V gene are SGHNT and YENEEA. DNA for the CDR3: TGTGCCAGCAGTAACCCCGGGACAGGGAATGTCGGGGAGCTGTTTTTT. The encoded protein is CASSNPGTGNVGELFF.

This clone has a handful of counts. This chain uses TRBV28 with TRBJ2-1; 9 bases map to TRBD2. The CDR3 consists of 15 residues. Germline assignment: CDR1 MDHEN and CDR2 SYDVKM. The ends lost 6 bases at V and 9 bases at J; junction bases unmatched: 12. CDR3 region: CASRVAGGLRSEQFF. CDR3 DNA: TGTGCCAGCAGAGTGGCGGGAGGGCTAAGAAGTGAGCAGTTCTTC.

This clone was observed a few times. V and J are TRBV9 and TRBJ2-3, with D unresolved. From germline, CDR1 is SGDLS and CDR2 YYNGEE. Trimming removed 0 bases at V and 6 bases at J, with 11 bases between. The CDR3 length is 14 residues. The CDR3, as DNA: TGTGCCAGCAGCGTAGTCTCCCGGTCCGATACGCAGTATTTT. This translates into CASSVVSRSDTQYF.

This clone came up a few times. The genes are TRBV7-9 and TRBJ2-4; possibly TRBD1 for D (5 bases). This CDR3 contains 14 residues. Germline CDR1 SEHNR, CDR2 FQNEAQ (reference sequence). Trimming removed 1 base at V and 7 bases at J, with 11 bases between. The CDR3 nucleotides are TGTGCCAGCAGCTTAGATAACAGGCAGAACATTCAGTACTTC. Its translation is CASSLDNRQNIQYF.

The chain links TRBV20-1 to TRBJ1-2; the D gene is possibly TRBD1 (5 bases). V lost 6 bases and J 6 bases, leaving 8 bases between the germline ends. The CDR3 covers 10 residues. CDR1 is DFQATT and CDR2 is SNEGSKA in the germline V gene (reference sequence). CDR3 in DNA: TGCAGTGCGCCACAGGATGGCTACACCTTC. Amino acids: CSAPQDGYTF.

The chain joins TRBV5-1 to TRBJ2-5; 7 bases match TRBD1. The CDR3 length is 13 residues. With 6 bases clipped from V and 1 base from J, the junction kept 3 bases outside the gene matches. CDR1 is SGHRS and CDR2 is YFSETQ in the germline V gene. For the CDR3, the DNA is TGCGCCAGCAACCGGGACAGCCAAGAGACCCAGTACTTC. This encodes CASNRDSQETQYF.

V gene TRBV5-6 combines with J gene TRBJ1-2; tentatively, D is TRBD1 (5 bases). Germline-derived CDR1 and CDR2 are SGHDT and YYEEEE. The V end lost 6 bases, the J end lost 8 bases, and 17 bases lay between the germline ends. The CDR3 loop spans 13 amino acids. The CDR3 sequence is CASTLARAGGYTF. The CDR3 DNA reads TGTGCCAGCACCCTGGCCAGGGCCGGGGGCTACACCTTC. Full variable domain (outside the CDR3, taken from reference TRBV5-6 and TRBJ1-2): DAGVTQSPTHLIKTRGQQVTLRCSPKSGHDTVSWYQQALGQGPQFIFQYYEEEERQRGNFPDRFSGHQFPNYSSELNVNALLLGDSALYLCASTLARAGGYTFGSGTRLTVV.

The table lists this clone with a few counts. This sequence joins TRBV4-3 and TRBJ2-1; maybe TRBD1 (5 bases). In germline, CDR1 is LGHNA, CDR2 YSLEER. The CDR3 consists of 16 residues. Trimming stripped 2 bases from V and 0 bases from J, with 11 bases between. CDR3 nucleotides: TGCGCCAGCAGCCAAAACGGACATAGCTCCTACAATGAGCAGTTCTTC. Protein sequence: CASSQNGHSSYNEQFF.

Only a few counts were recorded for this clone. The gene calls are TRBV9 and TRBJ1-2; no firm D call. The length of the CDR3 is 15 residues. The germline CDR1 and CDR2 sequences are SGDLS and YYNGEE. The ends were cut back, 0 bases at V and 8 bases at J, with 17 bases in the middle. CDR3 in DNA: TGTGCCAGCAGCGTAGGACACCCACAAGCGGGCGGCTACACCTTC. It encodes CASSVGHPQAGGYTF.

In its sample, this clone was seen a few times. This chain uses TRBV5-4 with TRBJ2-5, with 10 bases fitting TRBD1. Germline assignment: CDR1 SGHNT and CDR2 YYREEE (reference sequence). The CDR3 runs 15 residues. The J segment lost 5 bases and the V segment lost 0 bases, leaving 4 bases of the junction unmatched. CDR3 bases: TGTGCCAGCAGCTTGGGGGGACAGGGGTTGGAGACCCAGTACTTC. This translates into CASSLGGQGLETQYF. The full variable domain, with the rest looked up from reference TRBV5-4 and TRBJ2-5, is ETGVTQSPTHLIKTRGQQVTLRCSSQSGHNTVSWYQQALGQGPQFIFQYYREEENGRGNFPPRFSGLQFPNYSSELNVNALELDDSALYLCASSLGGQGLETQYFGPGTRLLVL.

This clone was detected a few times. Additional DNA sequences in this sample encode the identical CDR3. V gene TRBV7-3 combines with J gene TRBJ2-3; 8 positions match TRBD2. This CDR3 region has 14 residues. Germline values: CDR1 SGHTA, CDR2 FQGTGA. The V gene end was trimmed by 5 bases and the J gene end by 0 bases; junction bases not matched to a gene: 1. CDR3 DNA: TGTGCCAGCAGCCGGGGGGGTAGCACAGATACGCAGTATTTT. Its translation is CASSRGGSTDTQYF.

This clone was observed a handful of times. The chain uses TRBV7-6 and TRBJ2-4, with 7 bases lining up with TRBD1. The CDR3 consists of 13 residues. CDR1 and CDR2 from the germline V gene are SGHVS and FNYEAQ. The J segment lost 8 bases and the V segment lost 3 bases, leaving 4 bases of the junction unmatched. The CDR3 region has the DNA TGTGCCAGCAGCTTGGTCCAGGGGGACATTCAGTACTTC. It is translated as CASSLVQGDIQYF.

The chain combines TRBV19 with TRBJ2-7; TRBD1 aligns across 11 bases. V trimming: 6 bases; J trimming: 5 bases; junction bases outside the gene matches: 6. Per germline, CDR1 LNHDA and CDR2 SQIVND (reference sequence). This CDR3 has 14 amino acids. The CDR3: CASRSWDRGNEQYF. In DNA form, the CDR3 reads TGTGCCAGTAGATCCTGGGACAGGGGGAACGAGCAGTACTTC.